A single sample is the source of the 6 T cell receptor beta chains below, sequenced in a study of shared clonotypes between healthy human individuals. Here immunoSEQ multiplex PCR was the method, and the copy in TCRdb shows in-frame clones only, minus some. The table lists about 510,000 clones, approximately 79% of them singletons, with 13% in the top ten. Sequencing was done on a sample of PBMCs. These TCRs come from a woman aged 40 to 49 in good health. Some clones in this sample may be carry-over from other donors' samples.

This clone was picked up a small number of times. V gene TRBV9 combines with J gene TRBJ1-5; D gene uncertain. V was shortened by 0 bases and J by 9 bases, with 13 bases between the two germline ends. This CDR3 is 14 amino acids long. Germline lookup yields CDR1 SGDLS and CDR2 YYNGEE. CDR3 amino acids: CASSVGMDLSPQHF. For the CDR3, the DNA is TGTGCCAGCAGCGTAGGGATGGATTTGTCGCCCCAGCATTTT.

The CDR3 sequence is CASKSSGYEQYF. Written as DNA, the CDR3 is TGTGCCAGCAAATCTAGCGGATACGAGCAGTACTTC. The chain is built from TRBV6-6 and TRBJ2-7; TRBD2 matches 7 bases. The CDR3 runs 12 residues. Germline V lookup: CDR1 MNHNY, CDR2 SVGAGI (reference sequence). The V segment lost 7 bases and the J segment 4 bases; nucleotides outside the gene matches: 4.

This clone was found once. This sequence joins TRBV15 and TRBJ2-5; maybe TRBD1 (6 bases). From germline, CDR1 is LNHNV and CDR2 YYDKDF (reference sequence). The CDR3 runs 15 residues. The V gene lost 5 bases and the J gene lost 11 bases, with 24 bases spanning the gap. This CDR3 is CATSRTRGLPQEQYF. CDR3 sequence (DNA): TGTGCCACCAGCCGAACCAGGGGCCTCCCCCAAGAGCAGTACTTC.

The V gene is TRBV7-2, the J gene TRBJ2-7; D is undetermined. CDR3 length equals 12 residues. V gave up 1 base and J gave up 2 bases, with 3 bases separating them. Germline V CDR1 and CDR2: SGHTA, FQGNSA. The CDR3 sequence is CASSLDTYEQYF. The CDR3 coding sequence is TGTGCCAGCAGCTTAGACACCTACGAGCAGTACTTC. Filled out from reference TRBV7-2 and TRBJ2-7, the complete variable domain reads GAGVSQSPSNKVTEKGKDVELRCDPISGHTALYWYRQSLGQGLEFLIYFQGNSAPDKSGLPSDRFSAERTGGSVSTLTIQRTQQEDSAVYLCASSLDTYEQYFGPGTRLTVT.

The chain carries TRBV28 and TRBJ2-2, with D possibly called TRBD1 or TRBD2 (5 bases each). Per germline, CDR1 MDHEN and CDR2 SYDVKM. V lost 10 bases and J lost 1, with 10 bases in between. CDR3 size: 13 residues. CDR3 loop: CAILGQNTGELFF. CDR3 nucleotides: TGTGCCATACTAGGACAGAACACCGGGGAGCTGTTTTTT. The complete variable domain, with remaining parts taken from reference TRBV28 and TRBJ2-2, reads DVKVTQSSRYLVKRTGEKVFLECVQDMDHENMFWYRQDPGLGLRLIYFSYDVKMKEKGDIPEGYSVSREKKERFSLILESASTNQTSMYLCAILGQNTGELFFGEGSRLTVL.

The rearrangement uses TRBV10-3 and TRBJ2-1; tentative D call: TRBD2 (5 bases). Germline CDR1 is ENHRY and CDR2 is SYGVKD. Trimming stripped 6 bases from V and 7 bases from J, with 19 bases between. The CDR3 contains 15 residues. The CDR3 nucleotides are TGTGCCATCAGCTCTTCGAGGGAGTCGGGAAATGAGCAGTTCTTC. Its protein product is CAISSSRESGNEQFF.